This T cell receptor (beta chain) was identified in a study of blood T cell repertoires in COVID-19. The wider study: Material from acute and convalescent COVID-19 was sourced from the United States, Italy and Spain.

Source study methods: Amplification of reference gene primers provided the estimated nucleated cell counts. Produced via immunoSEQ multiplex PCR; TCRdb's table is partial and in-frame only. V, J and clone size were drawn from that table, and D and trimming were deduced from the DNA. The data hold under 300,000 clones, with 65% to 85% observed a single time. Germline CDR1 reads MNHEY; CDR2 reads SMNVEV (reference sequence). Trimming cost V 5 bases and J 1 base, with 11 bases left between them. The CDR3 has 14 residues. Sequencing input: peripheral blood. The TCR sequence derives from a human donor in a cohort sampled during active COVID-19. This chain joins TRBV27 and TRBJ1-2, with D possibly being TRBD1 (5 bases). The CDR3: CASSNRPHNYGYTF. CDR3 nucleotides: TGTGCCAGCAGTAACAGGCCTCATAACTATGGCTACACCTTC.